This T cell receptor beta chain was sequenced in a study of identical twins. This clonotype has just a few counts. The CDR3 totals 15 residues. Per germline, CDR1 SGHNT and CDR2 YYREEE (reference sequence). Trimming pared 4 bases from V and 0 bases from J, leaving 13 bases between. TCRdb processed the 5' RACE reads anew with MiXCR; each CDR3 protein has one entry. The sample lists about 690,000 distinct CDR3 sequences; around 5.7% were seen once. The source material was naive T cells sorted from blood. This chain connects TRBV5-4 to TRBJ1-1; D is ambiguous. The receptor comes from a man between 18 and 35 years old in good health. The CDR3 loop is CASSTPGRVNTEAFF. DNA of the CDR3: TGTGCCAGCAGCACCCCGGGGAGGGTGAACACTGAAGCTTTCTTT. The full variable domain, rest sourced from reference TRBV5-4 and TRBJ1-1, is ETGVTQSPTHLIKTRGQQVTLRCSSQSGHNTVSWYQQALGQGPQFIFQYYREEENGRGNFPPRFSGLQFPNYSSELNVNALELDDSALYLCASSTPGRVNTEAFFGQGTRLTVV.